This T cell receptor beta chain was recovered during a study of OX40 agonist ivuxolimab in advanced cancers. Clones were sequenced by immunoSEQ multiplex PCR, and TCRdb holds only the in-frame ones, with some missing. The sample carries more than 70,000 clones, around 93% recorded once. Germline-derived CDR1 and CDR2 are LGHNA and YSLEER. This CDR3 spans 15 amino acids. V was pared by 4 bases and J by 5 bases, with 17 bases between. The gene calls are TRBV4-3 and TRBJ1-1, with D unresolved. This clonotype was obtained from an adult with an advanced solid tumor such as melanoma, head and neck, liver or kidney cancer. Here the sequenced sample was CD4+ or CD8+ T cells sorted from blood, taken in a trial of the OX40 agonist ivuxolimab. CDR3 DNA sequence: TGCGCCAGCAGCCCCCTCAGCCACGGTGGGACTGAAGCTTTCTTT. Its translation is CASSPLSHGGTEAFF.